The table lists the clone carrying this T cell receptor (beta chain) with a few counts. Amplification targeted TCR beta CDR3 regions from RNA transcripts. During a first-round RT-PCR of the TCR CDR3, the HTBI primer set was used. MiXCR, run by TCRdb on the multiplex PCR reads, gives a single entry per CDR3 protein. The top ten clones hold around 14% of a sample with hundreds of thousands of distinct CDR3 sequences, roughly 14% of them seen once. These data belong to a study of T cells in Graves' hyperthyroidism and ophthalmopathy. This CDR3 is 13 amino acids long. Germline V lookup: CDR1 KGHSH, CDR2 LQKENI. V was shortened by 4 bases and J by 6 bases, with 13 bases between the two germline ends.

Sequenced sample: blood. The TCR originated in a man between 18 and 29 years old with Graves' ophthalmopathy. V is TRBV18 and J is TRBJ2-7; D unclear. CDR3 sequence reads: CASSRQETCEQYF. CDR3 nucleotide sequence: TGTGCCAGCTCACGGCAAGAGACCTGCGAGCAGTACTTC.